The T cell receptor beta chain under discussion was sequenced for a study of shared clonotypes between healthy human individuals (dated by TCRdb to 2020 to 2022). The study in broad terms: The cohort comprised a couple of women and a few men aged 18 to 49 years. For each donor, CD4 naive and CD4 memory were each run on three plates, CD8 naive on two plates, and CD8 memory on one plate. To estimate repertoire size and how much clonotype sharing occurs between individuals, the study deeply sequenced the blood TCR repertoires of 4 to 6 healthy adults. To increase sequencing depth and limit assay-specific biases, different laboratories used diverse techniques to prepare libraries and sequence TCR repertoires. Each donor's leukapheresis produced roughly between roughly 0.9 and 9 billion PBMCs. General findings and caveats noted by the study authors: Pairwise subsampling led to the expectation that sequencing depth would affect the degree of clonotype sharing among donors. Estimated clonotype richness was generally larger for naive than for memory subsets. Only blood was sampled, and tissue TCR repertoires likely differ from those in blood. Incomplete sequencing was indicated by rarefaction of sorted-subset datasets, despite the large sequencing depth. About 5% of naive CD4, 3.5% of naive CD8, roughly 2.5% of memory CD4, and over 0.35% of memory CD8 clonotypes were shared across several donors. Because the study included a small number of donors, the genetic and exposure-history diversity represented was limited. Compared with non-shared clonotypes, the clonotypes found in all four sorted-subset donors had higher generation probabilities.

Based on the germline V gene, the CDR1 and CDR2 sequences are MNHEY and SVGAGI. A distance of 12 bases separates the germline ends of V and J, which lose 2 bases and 7 bases respectively. Reading from cysteine to phenylalanine, the CDR3 counts 14 amino acids. Solely the CDR3 DNA is kept, with 42 bases framed from the first base. TCR CDR3 regions were amplified from genomic DNA by multiplex PCR using the deep immunoSEQ assay. For each cell subset, the extracted genomic DNA was distributed evenly across all wells of several immunoSEQ 96-well plates, and each plate served as one replicate. For sorted subsets, roughly 200 ng of genomic DNA, equivalent to some 30,000 T cell genomes, went into each replicate PCR. The purified libraries were quantified using a Qubit 3.0 fluorometer, sized with a Bioanalyzer 2100, and then quantified again using the KAPA Library Quantification kit. Every immunoSEQ 96-well plate was sequenced on a separate single-read 150-cycle Illumina NextSeq 550 flow cell. In the source study's methods: Because the immunoSEQ output held only junctional sequences and lacked quality scores, the filtering could not match the filtering applied to full-length reads. Sequences were annotated with PyIR, a Python wrapper for IgBLAST v1.9, using IMGT germline references to assign V/J genes and CDR3. Reads were removed for weak V/J assignments (E-value above 1e-6), missing CDR3, stop codons, out-of-frame junctions, or ambiguous translated residues. A V3J clonotype was defined by an identical inferred V gene, J gene, and CDR3 amino acid sequence. Percentage overlap between repertoires was calculated by dividing the number of shared unique clonotypes by the size of the smaller repertoire. RTK rarefaction, the Chao1 estimator, and Recon v2.1 estimates of unobserved clonotypes were used to assess repertoire richness. OLGA was used to compute generation probabilities for all TCRbeta clonotypes that the gDNA method yielded from several donors. The table comes from immuneACCESS by way of TCRdb, which keeps in-frame sequences with V and J called. Part of the clones is missing from these tables; in studies checked, under half for an unresolved V gene and the rest for unknown reasons. The V and J calls and clone size are taken from that table; D and trimming were inferred from the DNA. The sample includes about 1 million clones, with about 75% observed a single time. The ten top clones hold around 1.5% of the sample.

A word on this clone: Its antigen specificity is not known. It has no much larger one-base neighbor in the sample; base qualities were not kept.

The donors were healthy, HIV-negative adults with no recently reported acute infections or vaccinations. Only Caucasian adults living in Nashville, Tennessee, USA were represented among the donors. CD4+ T cells were enriched through magnetic negative selection, after which naive cells were positively selected on CD45RA and the remaining negative fraction served as the memory subset. After blood collection by leukapheresis, PBMCs were isolated using Ficoll-Histopaque density gradient centrifugation and then cryopreserved in the vapor phase of liquid nitrogen. Analytical flow cytometry was used to check the purity and quantity of every magnetically sorted T cell population. From each sorted fraction, genomic DNA was isolated and quantified by UV absorbance on a Nanodrop 2000c.

The sequencing sample was made of memory CD4+ T cells sorted from blood. The sample's cell subset or site label, in plain terms: CD45RA-negative fraction. This TCR was sampled from a man younger than 30 in good health. The V and J genes are TRBV6-5 and TRBJ1-5, with the D gene not clear enough to name. The CDR3 here reads CASSYGRADQPQHF. Read as DNA, the sequence is TGTGCCAGCAGTTACGGGAGGGCGGACCAGCCCCAGCATTTT.